The 17 T cell receptor beta chains listed next were all sequenced from one sample in a study of T cell clonality in common variable immunodeficiency. Findings and limits, study-wide: Fewer deletions and N-nucleotide insertions were reportedly seen in common variable immunodeficiency TCR beta sequences.

TCRdb's copy holds only in-frame clones and misses some; the assay was immunoSEQ multiplex PCR. The profile covers about 20,000 clones, none occurring a single time. These receptors lack a known antigen. Sequencing was carried out using peripheral blood mononuclear cells. All receptors come from a human donor with common variable immunodeficiency.

At least ten counts were recorded for this clone. Coverage ceases 3 residues before the CDR3 finishes, and the germline J gene fills in the end. The rearrangement links TRBV2 to TRBJ2-5; 12 bases match TRBD2. Trimming removed 7 bases from V and 1 base from J; junction bases left unmatched: 4. CDR3 length: 15 residues. Germline V lookup: CDR1 SNHLY, CDR2 FYNNEI. CDR3 in amino acids: CASNGLAGRQETQYF. The DNA read from the CDR3 is TGTGCCAGCAATGGACTAGCGGGGCGCCAAGAGACC.

A note on this clone: The read ends 3 residues early relative to the CDR3; the germline J gene fills the gap. V is TRBV6-2 or TRBV6-3 and J is TRBJ2-2; 10 positions agree with TRBD1. Germline CDR1 and CDR2: MNHEY and SVGEGT. Trimming removed 6 bases from V and 5 bases from J; junction bases left unmatched: 12. The CDR3 has 17 amino acids. Partial CDR3 DNA: TGTGCCAGCAGGAAAGCGACAGGGGGCGCGGGGACCGGGGAG. Protein sequence: CASRKATGGAGTGE. The entire CDR3 protein reads CASRKATGGAGTGELFF.

By share, this clone counts as medium-sized. The sequence runs out 3 residues before the end of the CDR3; the remainder is reconstructed from the germline J gene. V and J are TRBV29-1 and TRBJ2-5, with a possible D match to TRBD2 (6 bases). The germline CDR1 and CDR2 sequences are SQVTM and ANQGSEA. Between the trimmed V and J ends, which lost 4 bases and 4 bases, there was a span of 13 bases. There are 13 residues in the CDR3. The CDR3: CSVVGGSRETQYF. The part of the CDR3 DNA that was read is TGCAGCGTTGTTGGGGGGTCTCGAGAGACC.

This clone was detected only a few times. The CDR3 extends 3 residues past the end of the read, so its final part is completed from the germline J gene. The gene calls are TRBV6-1 and TRBJ2-7; no clear D gene. V dropped 1 base and J dropped 1 base, with 11 bases sitting between them. The CDR3 runs to 15 residues. CDR1 MNHNS and CDR2 SASEGT come from the germline V gene. The DNA read from the CDR3 is TGTGCCAGCAGTGAAGTCTTACTGGTTTCCTACGAG. Its translation is CASSEVLLVSYE. The complete CDR3 protein is CASSEVLLVSYEQYF.

This clone was detected only a few times. Read sequence stops 3 residues before the CDR3 end, and the germline J gene provides the missing end. The V and J genes are TRBV7-9 and TRBJ2-3; 11 positions match TRBD2. With 4 bases clipped from V and 4 bases from J, the junction kept 4 bases outside the gene matches. The CDR3 contains 15 residues. CDR1 is SEHNR and CDR2 is FQNEAQ in the germline V gene (reference sequence). The CDR3 sequence: CASSYSGGAADTQYF. The CDR3 bases that were read are TGTGCCAGCAGCTATAGCGGGGGGGCAGCAGATACG.

Only a few counts were recorded for this clone. With the read ending 3 residues before the CDR3 end, the germline J gene is used to fill in that end. This rearrangement joins TRBV7-2 to TRBJ2-7, with a tentative D call TRBD2 (5 bases). The V gene lost 6 bases and the J gene lost 6 bases, with 15 bases spanning the gap. Per the germline V gene, CDR1 is SGHTA and CDR2 is FQGNSA. The CDR3 loop spans 13 amino acids. CDR3 bases read: TGTGCCAGCAGGCGGACTCCCGGCGGCGAG. It is translated as CASRRTPGGE. The full CDR3 reads CASRRTPGGEQYF.

This clone was detected a few times. The read gets to within 3 residues of the CDR3 end, and the germline J gene fills in the rest. The chain carries TRBV7-2 and TRBJ2-3; maybe TRBD2 (5 bases). Deletions cut 5 bases from V and 4 bases from J, with 13 bases between. Germline values: CDR1 SGHTA, CDR2 FQGNSA. This CDR3 contains 14 residues. CDR3 bases read: TGTGCCAGCAGCCATGGGGTAGCGCCAGATACG. This translates into CASSHGVAPDT. The entire CDR3 is CASSHGVAPDTQYF.

The table lists this clone with a few counts. The missing CDR3 end, 3 residues past where the read stops, is filled in from the germline J gene. At the DNA level, this CDR3 is encoded by other sequences in the same sample as well. This sequence joins TRBV18 and TRBJ1-5; D is ambiguous. CDR1 is KGHSH and CDR2 is LQKENI in the germline V gene. This CDR3 comprises 15 residues. Trimming pared 2 bases from V and 0 bases from J, leaving 8 bases between. CDR3 bases read: TGTGCCAGCTCACCAGGAACAGCTAGCAATCAGCCC. This gives the protein CASSPGTASNQP. The entire CDR3 protein is CASSPGTASNQPQHF.

This clone was seen more than once but under ten times. This CDR3 is CASSTGLALYNEQFF. The sequenced part of the CDR3 DNA is TGTGCCAGCAGCACCGGACTAGCTCTTTACAATGAG. The J gene is TRBJ2-1, the V gene TRBV7-3; 8 bases align to TRBD2. The sequenced fragment ends 3 residues before the CDR3 boundary, so the rest is inferred from the germline J gene. The junction had 7 bases not matched to a gene; V was cut back by 5 bases and J by 4 bases. The CDR3 loop spans 15 amino acids. Germline-derived CDR1 and CDR2 are SGHTA and FQGTGA. The full variable domain, completed using reference TRBV7-3 and TRBJ2-1, is GAGVSQTPSNKVTEKGKYVELRCDPISGHTALYWYRQSLGQGPEFLIYFQGTGAADDSGLPNDRFFAVRPEGSVSTLKIQRTERGDSAVYLCASSTGLALYNEQFFGPGTRLTVL.

This clone was detected many times. The DNA ends 3 residues before the CDR3 does, and the rest of the CDR3 is filled in from the germline J gene. This chain joins TRBV20-1 and TRBJ1-4, with a tentative D call TRBD1 (5 bases). This CDR3 spans 13 amino acids. V lost 4 bases and J 8 bases, leaving 14 bases between the germline ends. The germline CDR1 and CDR2 sequences are DFQATT and SNEGSKA (reference sequence). The part of the CDR3 DNA that was read is TGCAGTGCTACAGGGTTTTTGAAGGAAAAA. This gives the protein CSATGFLKEK. The full CDR3 reads CSATGFLKEKLFF.

For this clone: The CDR3 end lies 3 residues beyond the end of the read and is filled in from the germline J gene. V gene TRBV7-6 combines with J gene TRBJ2-7, with no clear D. The V end was cut by 5 bases, the J end by 0 bases, with 8 bases between. The length of the CDR3 is 13 residues. CDR1 and CDR2 (germline): SGHVS, FNYEAQ. The sequenced CDR3 bases are TGTGCCAGCAGCGAAGGGCGCTCCTACGAG. As protein: CASSEGRSYE. The full CDR3 is CASSEGRSYEQYF.

As regards this clone: The read terminates 3 residues before the CDR3 end, so the remaining end is supplied by the germline J gene. V is TRBV7-9 and J is TRBJ2-1; TRBD1 is a possible D gene (5 bases). The ends were cut back, 4 bases at V and 0 bases at J, with 10 bases in the middle. This CDR3 is built from 15 residues. CDR1 and CDR2 (germline): SEHNR, FQNEAQ (reference sequence). CDR3 residues: CASSSQGSSYNEQFF. The part of the CDR3 DNA that was read is TGTGCCAGCAGCTCGCAGGGAAGCTCCTACAATGAG.

As to this clone: The missing CDR3 end, 3 residues past where the read stops, is filled in from the germline J gene. The V and J genes are TRBV7-9 and TRBJ2-7; 8 nucleotides agree with TRBD1. The trim removed 3 bases at V and 5 bases at J, leaving 6 bases unmatched. The germline V gene has CDR1 SEHNR and CDR2 FQNEAQ (reference sequence). CDR3 length equals 14 residues. The CDR3 bases that were read are TGTGCCAGCAGCTTTGCCCCAGGGGGCCACGAG. Residues: CASSFAPGGHE. The whole CDR3 sequence is CASSFAPGGHEQYF.

This clone turned up a few times. The read ends 3 residues before the CDR3 terminus; that terminus is restored from the germline J gene. V and J are TRBV19 and TRBJ1-6; TRBD1 agrees at 7 bases. The CDR3 totals 14 residues. Trimming took 3 bases from V and 8 from J; bases not matched to a gene: 4. Germline assignment: CDR1 LNHDA and CDR2 SQIVND (reference sequence). This CDR3 reads CASSITGEDSPLHF. CDR3 DNA, as far as it was read: TGTGCCAGTAGTATCACAGGGGAGGATTCACCC.

A word on this clone: The read ends 3 residues before the CDR3 terminus; that terminus is restored from the germline J gene. The chain employs TRBV18 and TRBJ1-6; TRBD1 agrees at 7 bases. The CDR3 has 15 residues. Per the germline V gene, CDR1 is KGHSH and CDR2 is LQKENI. Trimming at V came to 1 base and at J to 5 bases, leaving 2 bases not matched to a gene. CDR3 DNA (partial): TGTGCCAGCTCACCACGGGACAGAGATAATTCACCC. It is translated as CASSPRDRDNSP. The whole CDR3 sequence reads CASSPRDRDNSPLHF.

This clone occurred a few times. The read ends 3 residues shy of where the CDR3 ends; the end is completed using the germline J gene. The gene calls are TRBV7-2 and TRBJ1-2; D might be TRBD1 (5 bases). This CDR3 spans 15 amino acids. V was pared by 0 bases and J by 0 bases, with 8 bases between. Germline CDR1 is SGHTA and CDR2 is FQGNSA. The CDR3 sequence: CASSLASGANYGYTF. The part of the CDR3 DNA that was read is TGTGCCAGCAGCTTAGCGTCGGGGGCTAACTATGGC.

This clone is labeled medium-sized. Read sequence stops 3 residues before the CDR3 end, and the germline J gene provides the missing end. The rearrangement joins TRBV10-1 to TRBJ2-2, with TRBD1 identical over 7 bases. In germline, CDR1 is WNHNN, CDR2 SYGVQD (reference sequence). The CDR3 contains 15 residues. The V and J ends lost 5 bases and 3 bases, in that order; junction bases with no gene match: 6. CDR3 loop: CASSSGTVDTGELFF. CDR3 DNA, as far as it was read: TGCGCCAGCAGTTCCGGGACAGTAGACACCGGGGAG.